One sample yielded the 21 T cell receptor beta chains listed below, sequenced in a study of cytomegalovirus exposure and HLA in healthy donors. Clones were sequenced by immunoSEQ multiplex PCR, and TCRdb holds only the in-frame ones, with some missing. Among over 60,000 clones listed, approximately 95% were seen once. Source material: PBMCs. These TCRs come from a man aged 18 to 35 in good health and CMV-seronegative.

The V call is TRBV28, the J call TRBJ2-1; D remains ambiguous. This CDR3 has 10 residues. The V and J ends lost 4 bases and 9 bases respectively, with 4 bases between them. From germline, CDR1 is MDHEN and CDR2 SYDVKM. In nucleotides, the CDR3 is TGTGCCAGCAGTTACGGTGAGCAGTTCTTC. The encoded protein is CASSYGEQFF.

The chain uses TRBV27 and TRBJ2-1; D is possibly TRBD1 (6 bases). This CDR3 has 14 residues. The germline gives CDR1 MNHEY, CDR2 SMNVEV (reference sequence). The V gene lost 5 bases and the J gene lost 3 bases, with 11 bases spanning the gap. The CDR3 spells CASSHQGNYNEQFF. The CDR3 nucleotides read TGTGCCAGCAGTCACCAGGGGAACTACAATGAGCAGTTCTTC.

The CDR3 is CASAFSGSYNEQFF. Here the CDR3 DNA reads TGTGCCAGCGCTTTCTCAGGGTCCTACAATGAGCAGTTCTTC. This chain links TRBV27 with TRBJ2-1, with D possibly being TRBD1 (5 bases). V was shortened by 8 bases and J by 1 base, with 12 bases between the two germline ends. The CDR3 totals 14 residues. CDR1 and CDR2 (germline): MNHEY, SMNVEV (reference sequence).

The chain links TRBV5-6 to TRBJ2-3; maybe TRBD1 (6 bases). With 2 bases removed from V and 6 bases from J, the gap between germline ends came to 16 bases. This CDR3 region has 15 residues. CDR1 and CDR2 from the germline V gene are SGHDT and YYEEEE. CDR3 nucleotide sequence: TGTGCCAGCAGCTTAAGGGCAGGGGCCAGGGATACGCAGTATTTT. Protein: CASSLRAGARDTQYF.

The CDR3 region has the DNA TGTGCCAGCAGCCACCTGGGCAGTCAGTCAAAGGGCTACACCTTC. This gives the protein CASSHLGSQSKGYTF. This chain connects TRBV7-9 to TRBJ1-2; D is ambiguous. Per germline, CDR1 SEHNR and CDR2 FQNEAQ (reference sequence). Trimming stripped 5 bases from V and 8 bases from J, with 21 bases between. CDR3 length equals 15 residues.

The chain carries TRBV6-1 and TRBJ2-3; possible D gene TRBD2, 6 bases. Trimming shortened V by 7 bases and J by 4 bases, and 15 bases separated the two germline ends. The CDR3 is 14 residues long. The V gene's germline CDR1 is MNHNS and CDR2 SASEGT. The CDR3 region has the DNA TGTGCCAGCACCCTCACCTGGGGGGCAGATACGCAGTATTTT. Residues: CASTLTWGADTQYF.

The CDR3 DNA follows: TGCGCCAGCAGCTTGGTTCAGGGTTCCACTGAAGCTTTCTTT. Encoded protein: CASSLVQGSTEAFF. V usage is TRBV5-1 and J usage is TRBJ1-1; TRBD1 might be the D (5 bases). Trimming cost V 0 bases and J 4 bases, with 10 bases left between them. The CDR3 has 14 residues. Germline V gives CDR1 SGHRS, CDR2 YFSETQ.

The J gene is TRBJ1-1, the V gene TRBV19, with D uncertain. Trimming pared 3 bases from V and 11 bases from J, leaving 13 bases between. Germline V gene data show CDR1 as LNHDA and CDR2 as SQIVND (reference sequence). The CDR3 consists of 12 residues. This chain's CDR3 is CASSMNSPGAFF. The CDR3 DNA sequence: TGTGCCAGTAGTATGAACAGTCCTGGGGCTTTCTTT. The full variable domain, completed using reference TRBV19 and TRBJ1-1, is DGGITQSPKYLFRKEGQNVTLSCEQNLNHDAMYWYRQDPGQGLRLIYYSQIVNDFQKGDIAEGYSVSREKKESFPLTVTSAQKNPTAFYLCASSMNSPGAFFGQGTRLTVV.

This sequence joins TRBV7-2 and TRBJ1-4, with D perhaps TRBD1 (5 bases). V gave up 3 bases and J gave up 3 bases, with 8 bases separating them. This CDR3 has 14 residues. Germline CDR1 is SGHTA and CDR2 is FQGNSA. The CDR3 loop is CASSLAGPNEKLFF. CDR3 DNA sequence: TGTGCCAGCAGCTTGGCGGGGCCTAATGAAAAACTGTTTTTT.

The V and J genes are TRBV9 and TRBJ2-7; 8 nucleotides align to TRBD2. Trimming at V came to 0 bases and at J to 4 bases, leaving 3 bases not matched to a gene. The CDR3 is made up of 14 amino acids. Germline-derived CDR1 and CDR2 are SGDLS and YYNGEE. The DNA for the CDR3 is TGTGCCAGCAGCGTAGGCGGGGGGAGGTACGAGCAGTACTTC. It specifies CASSVGGGRYEQYF.

The J gene is TRBJ1-1, the V gene TRBV27; 8 positions match TRBD1. V lost 5 bases, J lost 1 base, and 6 bases stayed unmatched. CDR3 length: 15 amino acids. Germline CDR1 reads MNHEY; CDR2 reads SMNVEV (reference sequence). The CDR3 nucleotides read TGTGCCAGCAGTCTGGACAGGGTGCCGAACACTGAAGCTTTCTTT. Translated, it gives CASSLDRVPNTEAFF.

This clone was observed a handful of times. The chain links TRBV7-7 to TRBJ2-3, with 7 positions matching TRBD2. The CDR3 length is 17 residues. The V gene end was trimmed by 1 base and the J gene end by 4 bases; junction bases not matched to a gene: 11. CDR1 and CDR2 from the germline V gene are SSHAT and FNYEAQ (reference sequence). In nucleotides, the CDR3 is TGTGCCAGCAGCTTAGATAGGGTGTTCAGCGGGGCAGATACGCAGTATTTT. This sequence encodes CASSLDRVFSGADTQYF.

The CDR3: CASSVVGDRSETQYF. CDR3 nucleotides: TGTGCCAGCAGCGTGGTGGGCGACAGGTCTGAGACCCAGTACTTC. The chain combines TRBV9 with TRBJ2-5; possibly TRBD1 for D (6 bases). Germline assignment: CDR1 SGDLS and CDR2 YYNGEE. The CDR3 spans 15 residues. Trimming pared 2 bases from V and 5 bases from J, leaving 16 bases between.

The chain is built from TRBV7-2 and TRBJ2-5; TRBD2 aligns across 7 bases. Trimming at V came to 1 base and at J to 2 bases, leaving 1 base not matched to a gene. The CDR3 sequence is 14 residues long. Germline V gives CDR1 SGHTA, CDR2 FQGNSA. The CDR3 is CASSLGGGQETQYF. CDR3 nucleotide sequence: TGTGCCAGCAGCTTAGGGGGAGGGCAAGAGACCCAGTACTTC. Full variable domain (outside the CDR3, taken from reference TRBV7-2 and TRBJ2-5): GAGVSQSPSNKVTEKGKDVELRCDPISGHTALYWYRQSLGQGLEFLIYFQGNSAPDKSGLPSDRFSAERTGGSVSTLTIQRTQQEDSAVYLCASSLGGGQETQYFGPGTRLLVL.

The chain combines TRBV4-3 with TRBJ1-2, with unresolved D. V was pared by 0 bases and J by 0 bases, with 11 bases between. CDR3 length: 16 amino acids. CDR1 is LGHNA and CDR2 is YSLEER in the germline V gene. This CDR3 reads CASSQDLEGTNYGYTF. DNA for the CDR3: TGCGCCAGCAGCCAAGACTTGGAGGGAACTAACTATGGCTACACCTTC.

The rearrangement uses TRBV19 and TRBJ1-1; TRBD1 might be the D (5 bases). Germline CDR1 and CDR2: LNHDA and SQIVND (reference sequence). The CDR3 extends over 14 amino acids. V lost 2 bases and J 1 base, leaving 8 bases between the germline ends. This CDR3 reads CASSITGWNTEAFF. CDR3 sequence (DNA): TGTGCCAGTAGTATAACAGGATGGAACACTGAAGCTTTCTTT.

V gene TRBV5-4 combines with J gene TRBJ1-2; no definite D call. CDR3 size: 13 residues. The V gene lost 0 bases and the J gene lost 6 bases, with 9 bases spanning the gap. Germline V gene data show CDR1 as SGHNT and CDR2 as YYREEE (reference sequence). The chain's CDR3 is CASSLVEGHGYTF. The CDR3 DNA reads TGTGCCAGCAGCTTGGTGGAGGGCCATGGCTACACCTTC.

The chain carries TRBV6-1 and TRBJ1-6; unclear D gene. From germline, CDR1 is MNHNS and CDR2 SASEGT. V was clipped by 7 bases and J by 5 bases, with 15 bases between them. The CDR3 runs 15 residues. CDR3 in amino acids: CASTYSPGDNSPLHF. Here the CDR3 DNA reads TGTGCCAGCACCTACTCTCCGGGTGATAATTCACCCCTCCACTTT.

The V and J genes are TRBV9 and TRBJ1-1; TRBD1 might be the D (5 bases). This CDR3 spans 14 amino acids. CDR1 is SGDLS and CDR2 is YYNGEE in the germline V gene. V was clipped by 2 bases and J by 4 bases, with 12 bases between them. CDR3 region: CASSVSGWSTEAFF. CDR3 bases: TGTGCCAGCAGCGTGTCAGGGTGGAGCACTGAAGCTTTCTTT.

This clone was picked up one time. This chain uses TRBV28 with TRBJ2-6; D is uncertain. The CDR3 length is 16 residues. V dropped 4 bases and J dropped 0 bases, with 10 bases sitting between them. The germline gives CDR1 MDHEN, CDR2 SYDVKM. The CDR3 region is CASSSLLSSGANVLTF. The CDR3 nucleotides read TGTGCCAGCAGTTCGCTCCTCAGCTCTGGGGCCAACGTCCTGACTTTC.

This chain uses TRBV27 with TRBJ1-1; TRBD1 might be the D (6 bases). Germline V gene sequence: CDR1 MNHEY, CDR2 SMNVEV (reference sequence). The CDR3 runs to 14 residues. Trimming removed 4 bases at V and 0 bases at J, with 9 bases between. CDR3 bases: TGTGCCAGCAGTTACAGGGTTATGAACACTGAAGCTTTCTTT. This encodes CASSYRVMNTEAFF.